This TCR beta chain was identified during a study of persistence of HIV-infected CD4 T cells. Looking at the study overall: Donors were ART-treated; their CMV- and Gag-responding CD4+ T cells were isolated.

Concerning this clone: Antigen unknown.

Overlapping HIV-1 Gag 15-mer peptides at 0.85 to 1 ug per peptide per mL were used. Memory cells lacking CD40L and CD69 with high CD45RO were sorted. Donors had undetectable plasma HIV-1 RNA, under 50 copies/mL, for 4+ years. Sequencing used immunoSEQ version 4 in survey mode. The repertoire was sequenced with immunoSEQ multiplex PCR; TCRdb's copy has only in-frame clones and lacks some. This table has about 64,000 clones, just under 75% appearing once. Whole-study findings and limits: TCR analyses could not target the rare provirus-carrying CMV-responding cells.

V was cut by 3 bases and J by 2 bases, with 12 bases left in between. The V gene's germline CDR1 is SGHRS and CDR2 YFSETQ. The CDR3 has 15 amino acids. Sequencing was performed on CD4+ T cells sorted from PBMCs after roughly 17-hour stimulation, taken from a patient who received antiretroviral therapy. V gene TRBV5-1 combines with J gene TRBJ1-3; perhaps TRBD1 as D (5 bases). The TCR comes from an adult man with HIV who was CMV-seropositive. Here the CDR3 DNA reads TGCGCCAGCAGCTCGAGAGGGGCGGCTGGAAACACCATATATTTT. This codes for CASSSRGAAGNTIYF.